This TCR beta chain was profiled in a study of T cell repertoires in ileal Crohn's disease. Overall study context: Patients had a median 7.9-year disease duration, and less than 40% were active smokers.

A remark on this clone: Its antigen is not identified.

About 490 nanograms of biopsy DNA per sample underwent TCRB immunosequencing. Only in-frame clones appear in the TCRdb table, and some are missing; sequencing was by immunoSEQ multiplex PCR. The sample includes over 15,000 clones, around four fifths seen only once; the top ten take approximately 10%. CDR3 length: 19 residues. Germline V gene sequence: CDR1 SGHNT, CDR2 YYREEE (reference sequence). With 2 bases removed from V and 0 bases from J, the gap between germline ends came to 18 bases. Findings and caveats of the study: Compared with CD4 T cells, sorted CD8 cells carried more expanded clones.

This sequence was found in an adult with Crohn's disease. Sequencing input: ileal tissue. The rearrangement uses TRBV5-4 and TRBJ1-6; tentatively, D is TRBD1 (5 bases). CDR3 region: CASSLDKGILSSYNSPLHF. The CDR3 bases are TGTGCCAGCAGCTTAGACAAGGGGATCCTGAGCTCCTATAATTCACCCCTCCACTTT.